Listed here is a single T cell receptor beta chain. The CDR3 is made up of 15 amino acids. Deletions cut 6 bases from V and 5 bases from J, with 19 bases between. The germline V gene encodes CDR1 SGHTA and CDR2 FQGNSA. This sample is drawn from a study of control samples from healthy donors and cancer patients. The assay was immunoSEQ multiplex PCR, and TCRdb's table has in-frame clones only and misses some. Of around 200,000 clones in the sample, 90% to 95% were seen once. This sequence joins TRBV7-2 and TRBJ1-2; D might be TRBD1 (6 bases). The sequence was obtained from a man aged 50-59 years in good health. The sample taken for sequencing was blood. This chain's CDR3 is CASSPLTGPVYGYTF. The CDR3 DNA reads as TGTGCCAGCAGTCCACTGACAGGCCCTGTATATGGCTACACCTTC.